The 3 T cell receptor beta chains listed next were all sequenced from one sample in a study of T cells after somatic rescue of genetic block (dated by TCRdb to about 2020). Libraries were prepared through the immunoSEQ multiplex PCR assay. Imported from immuneACCESS, the table was reduced by TCRdb to in-frame sequences with V and J called. These copies leave out some clones; in studies compared against another copy, an unresolved V gene accounts for under half, and the cause of the remainder is not known. Here the sample has roughly 110,000 clones; approximately 90% occur a single time. 1.4% of the sample comes from the top ten. Sample: peripheral blood mononuclear cells (PBMCs). The receptors stem from a woman aged 18-35 years.

The rearrangement links TRBV5-1 to TRBJ2-5; the D call may be TRBD1 or TRBD2 (5 bases each). CDR1 is SGHRS, CDR2 YFSETQ, per germline. The CDR3 is 14 residues long. Deletions cut 2 bases from V and 10 bases from J, with 18 bases between. CDR3 in amino acids: CASSFFGASLGQYF. Here the CDR3 DNA reads TGCGCCAGCAGCTTCTTCGGGGCCTCTCTTGGCCAGTACTTC.

The V gene is TRBV11-2, the J gene TRBJ1-2; no clear D gene. The CDR3 is made up of 12 amino acids. The V and J ends lost 4 bases and 6 bases respectively, with 9 bases between them. Per the germline V gene, CDR1 is SGHAT and CDR2 is FQNNGV. The CDR3 spells CASSSGVHGYTF. In DNA, the CDR3 is TGTGCCAGCAGCTCCGGGGTTCATGGCTACACCTTC. Full variable domain (remainder filled in from reference TRBV11-2 and TRBJ1-2): EAGVAQSPRYKIIEKRQSVAFWCNPISGHATLYWYQQILGQGPKLLIQFQNNGVVDDSQLPKDRFSAERLKGVDSTLKIQPAKLEDSAVYLCASSSGVHGYTFGSGTRLTVV.

This sequence joins TRBV7-9 and TRBJ2-3; no clear D. From germline, CDR1 is SEHNR and CDR2 FQNEAQ (reference sequence). This CDR3 has 14 amino acids. V was shortened by 4 bases and J by 0 bases, with 8 bases between the two germline ends. The CDR3 loop is CASSSSDSTDTQYF. The CDR3 nucleotides read TGTGCCAGCAGCTCGTCGGACAGCACAGATACGCAGTATTTT. The full variable domain, with the rest looked up from reference TRBV7-9 and TRBJ2-3, is DTGVSQNPRHKITKRGQNVTFRCDPISEHNRLYWYRQTLGQGPEFLTYFQNEAQLEKSRLLSDRFSAERPKGSFSTLEIQRTEQGDSAMYLCASSSSDSTDTQYFGPGTRLTVL.